The clone carrying this T cell receptor (beta chain) showed up just a few times. Its antigen is undetermined. Per the germline V gene, CDR1 is MDHEN and CDR2 is SYDVKM. The CDR3 consists of 16 residues. Losses at the gene ends were 7 bases for V and 3 bases for J; bases not matched to a gene: 8. This specimen comes from a study of identical twins. Study findings and constraints: Excess low generation probability was seen in twin-shared out-of-frame alpha sequences. Invariant cells of the MAIT and iNKT types might have partly distorted the zero-insertion analyses.

Each cDNA held unique molecular identifiers, and template switching gave it a universal primer site. In TCRdb, the 5' RACE reads were re-called with MiXCR into one record per CDR3 protein. This table holds around 490,000 distinct CDR3 sequences, nearly 15% found once. The same specimen was also included in a second study, on yellow fever vaccine responses in identical twins.

The sample was CD4+ T cells sorted from blood. The sequence was obtained from a woman aged 18-29 years in good health. The gene calls are TRBV28 and TRBJ2-5; 13 nucleotides line up with TRBD2. In DNA form, the CDR3 reads TGTGCCAGCAACTCCTGGACTAGCGGGAGCGAAGAGACCCAGTACTTC. Amino acid sequence: CASNSWTSGSEETQYF.